This T cell receptor beta chain was captured in a study of cytomegalovirus exposure and HLA in healthy donors. With 11 bases removed from V and 5 bases from J, the gap between germline ends came to 7 bases. Germline loops: CDR1 SEHNR, CDR2 FQNEAQ (reference sequence). The CDR3 is made up of 10 amino acids. Study results and limitations: What was likely a sequencing artifact was a cluster of highly shared sequence variants. Sequences of the TCR beta chain were said to predict the HLA-A and HLA-B alleles of most subjects accurately.

PCR employed 60 Vbeta and 13 Jbeta primers. The protocol was immunoSEQ multiplex PCR, while the TCRdb copy is restricted to in-frame clones and leaves out a portion. Of 150,000 to 200,000 clones in the sample, 80% to 85% were seen once. Regarding this clone: Its target is not known.

This receptor was obtained from a woman younger than 35 in good health and CMV-seropositive. The chain combines TRBV7-9 with TRBJ2-1; no reliable D call. Sequenced: PBMCs. The CDR3 is CALGHNEQFF. For the CDR3, the DNA is TGTGCCCTAGGTCACAATGAGCAGTTCTTC. Full variable domain (remainder filled in from reference TRBV7-9 and TRBJ2-1): DTGVSQNPRHKITKRGQNVTFRCDPISEHNRLYWYRQTLGQGPEFLTYFQNEAQLEKSRLLSDRFSAERPKGSFSTLEIQRTEQGDSAMYLCALGHNEQFFGPGTRLTVL.